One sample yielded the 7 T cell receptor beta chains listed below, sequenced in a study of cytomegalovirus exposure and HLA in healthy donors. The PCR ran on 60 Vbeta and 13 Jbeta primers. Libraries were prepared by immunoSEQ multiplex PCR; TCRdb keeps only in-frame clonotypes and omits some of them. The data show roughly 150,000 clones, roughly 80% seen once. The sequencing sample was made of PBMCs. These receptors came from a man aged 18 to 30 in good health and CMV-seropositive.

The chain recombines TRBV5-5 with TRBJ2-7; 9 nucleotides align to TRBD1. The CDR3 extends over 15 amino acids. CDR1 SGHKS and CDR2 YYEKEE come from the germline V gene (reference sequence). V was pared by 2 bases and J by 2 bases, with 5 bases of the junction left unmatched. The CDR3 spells CASSFSDRGTYEQYF. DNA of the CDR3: TGTGCCAGCAGCTTTTCGGACAGGGGAACCTACGAGCAGTACTTC.

CDR3 sequence: CASSEPPGRAFF. The CDR3 DNA reads as TGTGCCAGCAGTGAACCCCCAGGGAGGGCTTTCTTT. The chain uses TRBV6-1 and TRBJ1-1; TRBD1 might be the D (5 bases). Germline assignment: CDR1 MNHNS and CDR2 SASEGT. Between the trimmed V and J ends, which lost 2 bases and 11 bases, there was a span of 12 bases. The CDR3 consists of 12 residues.

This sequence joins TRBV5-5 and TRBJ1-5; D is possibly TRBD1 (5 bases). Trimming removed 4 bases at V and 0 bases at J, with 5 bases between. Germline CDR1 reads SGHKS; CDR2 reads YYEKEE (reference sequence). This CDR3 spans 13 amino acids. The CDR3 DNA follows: TGTGCCAGCAGCCAGGGTAGCAATCAGCCCCAGCATTTT. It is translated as CASSQGSNQPQHF.

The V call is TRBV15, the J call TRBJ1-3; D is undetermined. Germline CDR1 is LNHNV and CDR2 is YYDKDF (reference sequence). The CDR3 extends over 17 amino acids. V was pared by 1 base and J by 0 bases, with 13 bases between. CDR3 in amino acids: CATSRGVIDTSGNTIYF. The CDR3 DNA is TGTGCCACCAGCAGAGGGGTCATAGACACCTCTGGAAACACCATATATTTT. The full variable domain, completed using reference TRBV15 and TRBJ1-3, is DAMVIQNPRYQVTQFGKPVTLSCSQTLNHNVMYWYQQKSSQAPKLLFHYYDKDFNNEADTPDNFQSRRPNTSFCFLDIRSPGLGDTAMYLCATSRGVIDTSGNTIYFGEGSWLTVV.

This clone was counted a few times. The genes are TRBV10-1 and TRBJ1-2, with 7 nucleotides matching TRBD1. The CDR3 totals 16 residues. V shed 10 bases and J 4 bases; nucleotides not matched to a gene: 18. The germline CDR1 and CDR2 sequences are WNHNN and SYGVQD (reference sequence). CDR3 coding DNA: TGCGCCATCGATAGGGACCCGAAAAGGGGGCTCTATGGCTACACCTTC. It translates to CAIDRDPKRGLYGYTF.

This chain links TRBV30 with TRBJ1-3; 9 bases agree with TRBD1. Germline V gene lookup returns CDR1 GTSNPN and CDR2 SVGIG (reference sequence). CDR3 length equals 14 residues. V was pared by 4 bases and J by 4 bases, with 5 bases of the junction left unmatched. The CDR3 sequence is CAWNSGTGGNTIYF. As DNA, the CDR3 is TGTGCCTGGAATTCCGGGACAGGGGGAAACACCATATATTTT.

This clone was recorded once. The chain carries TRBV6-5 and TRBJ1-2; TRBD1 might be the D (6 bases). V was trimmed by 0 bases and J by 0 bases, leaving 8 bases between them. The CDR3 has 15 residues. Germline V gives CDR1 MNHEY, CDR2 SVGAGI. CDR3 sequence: CASSYSTGSNYGYTF. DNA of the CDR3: TGTGCCAGCAGTTACTCAACAGGGTCTAACTATGGCTACACCTTC.